The source of this T cell receptor (beta chain) is a study of human T cells and chemical hapten exposure. Background on the study: While the approximately 22-week study was under way, patients received diphenylcyclopropenone on the scalp every week. Slight volume differences across pooled libraries mainly accounted for varying per-sample TCR yields.

Regarding time point: patch test 1, 2 weeks after DPC sensitization. The treatment is: therapeutic diphenylcyclopropenone sensitization with weekly scalp DPC. MiXCR, applied by TCRdb to the RACE reads, yields one record per CDR3 protein. The sample shows approximately 74,000 distinct CDR3 sequences, 30% to 35% of them seen only once. This clonotype was detected a few times. This CDR3 has 17 residues. Germline CDR1 and CDR2: MDHEN and SYDVKM. J was trimmed by 1 base and V by 7 bases; bases with no gene match: 13. The TCR comes from a man aged 40-49 years with alopecia areata. Some clones in this sample may be carry-over from other donors' samples. The input for sequencing was whole blood, taken in connection with sensitization to the hapten diphenylcyclopropenone (DPC). This chain uses TRBV28 with TRBJ1-1; 9 bases match TRBD1. The CDR3 nucleotides are TGTGCCAGCACTCCGGACAGGGGATTCGGATGGAACACTGAAGCTTTCTTT. Translation gives CASTPDRGFGWNTEAFF.